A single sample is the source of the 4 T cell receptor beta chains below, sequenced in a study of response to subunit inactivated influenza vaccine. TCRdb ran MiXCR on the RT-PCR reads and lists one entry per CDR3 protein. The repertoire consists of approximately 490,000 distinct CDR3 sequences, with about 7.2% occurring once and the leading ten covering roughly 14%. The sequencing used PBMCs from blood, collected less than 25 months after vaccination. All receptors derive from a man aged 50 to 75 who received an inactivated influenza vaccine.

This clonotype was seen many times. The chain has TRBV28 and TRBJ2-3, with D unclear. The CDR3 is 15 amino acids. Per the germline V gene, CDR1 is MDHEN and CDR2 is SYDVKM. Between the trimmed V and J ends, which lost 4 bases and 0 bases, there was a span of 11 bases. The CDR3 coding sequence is TGTGCCAGCAGTTCCCCATACCGTAGCACAGATACGCAGTATTTT. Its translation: CASSSPYRSTDTQYF.

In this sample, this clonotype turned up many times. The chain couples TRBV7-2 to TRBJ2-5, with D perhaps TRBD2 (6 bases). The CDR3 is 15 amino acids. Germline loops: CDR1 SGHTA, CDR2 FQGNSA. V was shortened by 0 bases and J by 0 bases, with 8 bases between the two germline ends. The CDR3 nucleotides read TGTGCCAGCAGCTTAGCTGGGGGGTACCAAGAGACCCAGTACTTC. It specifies CASSLAGGYQETQYF. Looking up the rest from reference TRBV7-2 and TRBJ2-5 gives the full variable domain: GAGVSQSPSNKVTEKGKDVELRCDPISGHTALYWYRQSLGQGLEFLIYFQGNSAPDKSGLPSDRFSAERTGGSVSTLTIQRTQQEDSAVYLCASSLAGGYQETQYFGPGTRLLVL.

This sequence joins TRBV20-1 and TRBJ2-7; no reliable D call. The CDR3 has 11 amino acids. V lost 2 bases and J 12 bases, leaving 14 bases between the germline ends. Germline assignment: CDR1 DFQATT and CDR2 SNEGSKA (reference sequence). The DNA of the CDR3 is TGCAGTGCTAGATTTCCCGCCTCCCCGTACTTC. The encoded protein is CSARFPASPYF.

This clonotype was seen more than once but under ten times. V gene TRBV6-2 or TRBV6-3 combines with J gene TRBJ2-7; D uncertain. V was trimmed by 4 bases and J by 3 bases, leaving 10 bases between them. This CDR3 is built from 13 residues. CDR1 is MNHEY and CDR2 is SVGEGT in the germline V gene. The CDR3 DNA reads TGTGCCAGCAGTTCCCCGACGTTCTACGAGCAGTACTTC. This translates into CASSSPTFYEQYF.